Below, 32 T cell receptor beta chains from the same sample are listed, as sequenced in a study of shared clonotypes between healthy human individuals. Measured with immunoSEQ multiplex PCR; TCRdb has only the in-frame clones, and not every one. The sample has about 700,000 clones, approximately 79% seen once. The specimen was memory CD4+ T cells sorted from blood. Subset noted: CD45RA-negative fraction. Source of these receptors: a woman aged 25 to 45 in good health.

CDR3 sequence: CASSGTYEQYF. The CDR3 DNA is TGCGCCAGCAGCGGAACCTACGAGCAGTACTTC. This chain connects TRBV5-1 to TRBJ2-7; no clear D. CDR3 length: 11 amino acids. Trimming shortened V by 4 bases and J by 2 bases, and 4 bases separated the two germline ends. Germline assignment: CDR1 SGHRS and CDR2 YFSETQ.

The rearrangement joins TRBV6-4 to TRBJ2-6; the match to TRBD2 covers 12 bases. J lost 3 bases, V lost 3 bases, and 0 bases had no gene match. Germline V lookup: CDR1 MRHNA, CDR2 SNTAGT. The CDR3 extends over 16 amino acids. The DNA of the CDR3 is TGTGCCAGCAGTGAGACTAGCGGGAGTGGGGCCAACGTCCTGACTTTC. As protein: CASSETSGSGANVLTF.

This clone was recorded a few times. The gene calls are TRBV19 and TRBJ1-4, with TRBD1 identical over 7 bases. The CDR3 runs to 15 residues. From germline, CDR1 is LNHDA and CDR2 SQIVND (reference sequence). V lost 7 bases, J lost 3 bases, and 8 bases stayed unmatched. The CDR3 protein is CASTTTGTANEKLFF. The CDR3, as DNA: TGTGCCAGTACTACGACAGGGACCGCTAATGAAAAACTGTTTTTT.

This clone came up many times. J is TRBJ2-1 and V is TRBV29-1; TRBD1 is a possible D gene (6 bases). The CDR3 runs 14 residues. The germline V gene encodes CDR1 SQVTM and CDR2 ANQGSEA. Deletions cut 4 bases from V and 4 bases from J, with 14 bases between. The chain's CDR3 is CSVARGGPYNEQFF. The CDR3 DNA reads TGCAGCGTTGCCCGAGGGGGACCTTACAATGAGCAGTTCTTC.

This chain links TRBV6-5 with TRBJ2-7; D not resolved. Germline V CDR1 and CDR2: MNHEY, SVGAGI. The CDR3 consists of 12 residues. Trimming left V 2 bases short and J 7 bases short, with 9 bases between. This chain's CDR3 is CASSYTRWEQYF. The CDR3 bases are TGTGCCAGCAGTTACACCCGCTGGGAGCAGTACTTC.

The chain employs TRBV7-8 and TRBJ1-2; D remains ambiguous. Germline CDR1 reads SGHVS; CDR2 reads FQNEAQ. The CDR3 is made up of 16 amino acids. Trimming cost V 2 bases and J 2 bases, with 15 bases left between them. The CDR3 region is CASSLSLEGKNYGYTF. CDR3 coding DNA: TGTGCCAGCAGCTTAAGTTTAGAGGGAAAGAACTATGGCTACACCTTC.

This clone showed up just a few times. The J gene is TRBJ1-5, the V gene TRBV2, with unresolved D. Trimming shortened V by 2 bases and J by 2 bases, and 13 bases separated the two germline ends. Germline CDR1 SNHLY, CDR2 FYNNEI. The CDR3 has 16 residues. The CDR3 DNA follows: TGTGCCAGCAGTGAAAGGCTGGGATTTGGCAATCAGCCCCAGCATTTT. This encodes CASSERLGFGNQPQHF.

The chain has TRBV5-4 and TRBJ2-2, with 10 bases fitting TRBD2. With V trimmed by 0 bases and J by 8 bases, 16 bases remained unmatched. This CDR3 contains 19 residues. From germline, CDR1 is SGHNT and CDR2 YYREEE (reference sequence). The CDR3 sequence: CASSLESLASGSGSGELFF. The CDR3 bases are TGTGCCAGCAGCTTGGAATCCTTGGCTAGCGGGAGTGGTAGTGGGGAGCTGTTTTTT.

This clone was recorded only once. V gene TRBV19 combines with J gene TRBJ1-1; no reliable D call. This CDR3 spans 12 amino acids. The V gene's germline CDR1 is LNHDA and CDR2 SQIVND (reference sequence). Trimming cost V 4 bases and J 7 bases, with 10 bases left between them. The CDR3 region is CASSTQLGEAFF. CDR3 DNA sequence: TGTGCCAGTAGTACTCAGTTGGGTGAAGCTTTCTTT.

This clone showed up just a few times. CDR3 amino acids: CASSQSMQAPSLRGLSYNEQFF. CDR3 in DNA: TGCGCCAGCAGTCAATCGATGCAGGCACCATCCCTACGGGGGCTCTCCTACAATGAGCAGTTCTTC. The V call is TRBV23-1, the J call TRBJ2-1, with D perhaps being TRBD1 or TRBD2 (6 bases each). TRBV23-1 has ORF status, its function being uncertain. This CDR3 spans 22 amino acids. The ends were cut back, 0 bases at V and 0 bases at J, with 27 bases in the middle.

The chain has TRBV28 and TRBJ2-7; 10 nucleotides line up with TRBD1. With 8 bases clipped from V and 5 bases from J, the junction kept 15 bases outside the gene matches. This CDR3 has 16 residues. Germline V lookup: CDR1 MDHEN, CDR2 SYDVKM. DNA for the CDR3: TGTGCCAGCCCTCCTGCCCGGGGACAGGGGTTCCACGAGCAGTACTTC. Translated, it gives CASPPARGQGFHEQYF.

This clone was observed a handful of times. The chain is built from TRBV7-2 and TRBJ2-4; D uncertain. Trimming removed 4 bases from V and 0 bases from J, with 7 bases in between. Germline-derived CDR1 and CDR2 are SGHTA and FQGNSA. CDR3 length: 14 residues. The chain's CDR3 is CASSSQLAKNIQYF. DNA for the CDR3: TGTGCCAGCAGCTCCCAGCTAGCCAAAAACATTCAGTACTTC. The full variable domain, completed using reference TRBV7-2 and TRBJ2-4, is GAGVSQSPSNKVTEKGKDVELRCDPISGHTALYWYRQSLGQGLEFLIYFQGNSAPDKSGLPSDRFSAERTGGSVSTLTIQRTQQEDSAVYLCASSSQLAKNIQYFGAGTRLSVL.

The gene calls are TRBV28 and TRBJ2-1, with 9 bases identical to TRBD2. V was pared by 4 bases and J by 3 bases, with 10 bases of the junction left unmatched. The CDR3 runs to 17 residues. The germline V gene has CDR1 MDHEN and CDR2 SYDVKM. The CDR3 nucleotides read TGTGCCAGCAGTTCTCCGGGACTAGCTTACCGCTACAATGAGCAGTTCTTC. Its translation is CASSSPGLAYRYNEQFF.

This chain uses TRBV5-6 with TRBJ1-5; TRBD1 matches at 7 bases. The V segment lost 1 base and the J segment 7 bases; nucleotides outside the gene matches: 2. The V gene's germline CDR1 is SGHDT and CDR2 YYEEEE. The CDR3 has 13 residues. In nucleotides, the CDR3 is TGTGCCAGCAGCTTGAAAGGGGGCCAGCCCCAGCATTTT. Translating it yields CASSLKGGQPQHF.

Concerning this clone: The identical CDR3 is also encoded by other nucleotide sequences in the sample. The gene calls are TRBV5-1 and TRBJ1-5; 9 bases fit TRBD1. There are 14 residues in the CDR3. Trimming at V came to 0 bases and at J to 6 bases, leaving 1 base not matched to a gene. CDR1 SGHRS and CDR2 YFSETQ come from the germline V gene. CDR3 DNA sequence: TGCGCCAGCAGCTTGGGGACAGGGGCTCAGCCCCAGCATTTT. This translates into CASSLGTGAQPQHF.

The rearrangement joins TRBV2 to TRBJ2-2, with a tentative D call TRBD1 (6 bases). CDR1 SNHLY and CDR2 FYNNEI come from the germline V gene. Trimming shortened V by 3 bases and J by 0 bases, and 11 bases separated the two germline ends. The CDR3 covers 16 residues. CDR3 protein: CASSDTGPANTGELFF. CDR3 DNA: TGTGCCAGCAGTGATACAGGGCCGGCGAACACCGGGGAGCTGTTTTTT.

This rearrangement joins TRBV10-2 to TRBJ2-5, with D possibly matching TRBD2 (5 bases). Germline V gives CDR1 WSHSY, CDR2 SAAADI. This CDR3 has 14 residues. The V end lost 6 bases, the J end lost 4 bases, and 15 bases lay between the germline ends. The CDR3 region is CASRDSRAGETQYF. The DNA of the CDR3 is TGCGCCAGCAGGGACTCGAGGGCAGGAGAGACCCAGTACTTC.

As for this clone: The same CDR3 is also encoded by other DNA sequences in this sample. The V call is TRBV28, the J call TRBJ1-2, with D maybe TRBD1 (5 bases). Trimming took 5 bases from V and 0 from J, leaving 10 bases between them. The CDR3 extends over 14 amino acids. Germline V gene data show CDR1 as MDHEN and CDR2 as SYDVKM. Here the CDR3 reads CASSTGPSNYGYTF. The DNA of the CDR3 is TGTGCCAGCAGTACAGGCCCTTCTAACTATGGCTACACCTTC.

The chain joins TRBV2 to TRBJ2-2; D call uncertain. Trimming pared 6 bases from V and 2 bases from J, leaving 13 bases between. The CDR3 is 15 amino acids. CDR1 is SNHLY, CDR2 FYNNEI, per germline. The DNA for the CDR3 is TGTGCCAGCAGAGCAGGAGCCCGAAACACCGGGGAGCTGTTTTTT. The encoded protein is CASRAGARNTGELFF.

This clone was detected ten times or more. Additional DNA sequences in this sample encode the identical CDR3. The chain couples TRBV7-9 to TRBJ2-1; 9 positions agree with TRBD2. This CDR3 region has 15 residues. Trimming took 5 bases from V and 0 from J; bases not matched to a gene: 2. In germline, CDR1 is SEHNR, CDR2 FQNEAQ (reference sequence). CDR3 protein: CASSRSGGSYNEQFF. The CDR3 nucleotides are TGTGCCAGCAGCCGTAGCGGGGGCTCCTACAATGAGCAGTTCTTC.

The CDR3 DNA sequence: TGTGCCAGTAGGGCTAGCGGGAGAACCTACGAGCAGTACTTC. Translation: CASRASGRTYEQYF. V and J are TRBV19 and TRBJ2-7; 10 nucleotides match TRBD2. V trimming: 6 bases; J trimming: 2 bases; junction bases outside the gene matches: 4. Germline assignment: CDR1 LNHDA and CDR2 SQIVND (reference sequence). The CDR3 has 14 residues.

The chain links TRBV19 to TRBJ2-3; 11 bases align to TRBD2. The CDR3 loop spans 15 amino acids. Germline V gene data show CDR1 as LNHDA and CDR2 as SQIVND (reference sequence). The J segment lost 2 bases and the V segment lost 5 bases, leaving 3 bases of the junction unmatched. CDR3 in DNA: TGTGCCAGTAGTCCGACTAGCGGGGCCACAGATACGCAGTATTTT. Protein: CASSPTSGATDTQYF.

CDR3 nucleotides: TGCGCCAGCAGCGCACCCGGCCAGGGTGCTGGCTACACCTTC. Protein product: CASSAPGQGAGYTF. The chain is built from TRBV4-1 and TRBJ1-2, with a possible D match to TRBD1 (5 bases). Per the germline V gene, CDR1 is MGHRA and CDR2 is YSYEKL. V lost 5 bases and J lost 7, with 17 bases in between. The CDR3 runs 14 residues.

The chain links TRBV11-2 to TRBJ2-7; D is unresolved. CDR3 size: 14 residues. V was trimmed by 0 bases and J by 5 bases, leaving 11 bases between them. Germline loops: CDR1 SGHAT, CDR2 FQNNGV. The CDR3 region is CASSLDSFTDEQYF. The CDR3 bases are TGTGCCAGCAGCTTAGATTCTTTCACAGACGAGCAGTACTTC. Complete variable domain (other parts from reference TRBV11-2 and TRBJ2-7): EAGVAQSPRYKIIEKRQSVAFWCNPISGHATLYWYQQILGQGPKLLIQFQNNGVVDDSQLPKDRFSAERLKGVDSTLKIQPAKLEDSAVYLCASSLDSFTDEQYFGPGTRLTVT.

This clone was counted between two and nine times. The chain couples TRBV7-8 to TRBJ2-3; the D is unclear. Germline assignment: CDR1 SGHVS and CDR2 FQNEAQ. The CDR3 contains 15 residues. V lost 1 base and J lost 6, with 14 bases in between. The CDR3, as DNA: TGTGCCAGCAGCTTAGGGGCGGCCGTGGGGGATACGCAGTATTTT. Its protein is CASSLGAAVGDTQYF.

The J gene is TRBJ2-1, the V gene TRBV7-9, with no clear D. The germline V and J ends were trimmed by 5 bases and 4 bases, with 12 bases remaining between them. This CDR3 has 14 amino acids. CDR1 and CDR2 from the germline V gene are SEHNR and FQNEAQ (reference sequence). The CDR3 loop is CASSPKTQYNEQFF. In DNA form, the CDR3 reads TGTGCCAGCAGCCCTAAGACACAGTACAATGAGCAGTTCTTC.

The chain uses TRBV11-3 and TRBJ2-1; possibly TRBD1 for D (6 bases). CDR1 and CDR2 from the germline V gene are SGHNT and YENEEA. The V and J ends lost 5 bases and 5 bases respectively, with 19 bases between them. This CDR3 has 16 residues. The CDR3 region is CASSTLPGQPNNEQFF. In DNA form, the CDR3 reads TGTGCCAGCAGCACCCTCCCGGGACAACCTAACAATGAGCAGTTCTTC. Full variable domain (outside the CDR3, taken from reference TRBV11-3 and TRBJ2-1): EAGVVQSPRYKIIEKKQPVAFWCNPISGHNTLYWYLQNLGQGPELLIRYENEEAVDDSQLPKDRFSAERLKGVDSTLKIQPAELGDSAVYLCASSTLPGQPNNEQFFGPGTRLTVL.

The CDR3 bases are TGTGCCACCCAGACAGGGATAAATGAAAAACTGTTTTTT. Encoded protein: CATQTGINEKLFF. The chain carries TRBV19 and TRBJ1-4; the match to TRBD1 covers 7 bases. V lost 10 bases and J lost 5; bases outside the gene matches: 7. Germline V CDR1 and CDR2: LNHDA, SQIVND (reference sequence). The CDR3 consists of 13 residues.

CDR3 protein: CASSEARKTGSQPQHF. The CDR3 nucleotides are TGTGCCAGCAGTGAAGCGAGGAAGACAGGGAGTCAGCCCCAGCATTTT. V is TRBV6-1 and J is TRBJ1-5; 7 bases align to TRBD1. This CDR3 spans 16 amino acids. Germline V gene data show CDR1 as MNHNS and CDR2 as SASEGT. The V segment lost 0 bases and the J segment 6 bases; nucleotides outside the gene matches: 8.

A note on this clone: The same CDR3 also results from other DNA sequences found in this sample. The gene calls are TRBV9 and TRBJ2-1; D gene ambiguous. Looked up from germline, CDR1 is SGDLS and CDR2 is YYNGEE. The CDR3 totals 14 residues. Deletions cut 0 bases from V and 0 bases from J, with 4 bases between. The chain's CDR3 is CASSVGVSYNEQFF. CDR3 DNA: TGTGCCAGCAGCGTAGGCGTCTCCTACAATGAGCAGTTCTTC.

This chain connects TRBV6-5 to TRBJ1-2; D might be TRBD1 (6 bases). Germline V gene data show CDR1 as MNHEY and CDR2 as SVGAGI. CDR3 length equals 16 residues. V dropped 4 bases and J dropped 3 bases, with 18 bases sitting between them. CDR3 loop: CASSSASGEGDYGYTF. The DNA for the CDR3 is TGTGCCAGCAGTTCCGCCTCAGGGGAAGGAGACTATGGCTACACCTTC.

This clone was counted a single time. The chain uses TRBV18 and TRBJ2-3; D remains ambiguous. CDR1 and CDR2 from the germline V gene are KGHSH and LQKENI. The length of the CDR3 is 13 residues. V lost 3 bases to trimming and J lost 5 bases, with 9 bases between them. CDR3 DNA sequence: TGTGCCAGCTCACCGTCCTATGGAGATACGCAGTATTTT. It encodes CASSPSYGDTQYF.